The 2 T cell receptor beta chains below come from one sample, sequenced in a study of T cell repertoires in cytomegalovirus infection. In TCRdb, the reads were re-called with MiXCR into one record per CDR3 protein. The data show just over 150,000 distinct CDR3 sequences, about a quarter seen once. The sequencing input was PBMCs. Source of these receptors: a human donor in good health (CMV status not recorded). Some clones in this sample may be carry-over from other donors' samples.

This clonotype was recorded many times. The CDR3 is CASSYSGAGGGQETQYF. The CDR3 nucleotides are TGTGCCAGCAGTTACTCGGGAGCGGGAGGGGGCCAAGAGACCCAGTACTTC. This chain uses TRBV6-6 with TRBJ2-5, with 10 bases identical to TRBD2. Trimming cost V 0 bases and J 1 base; bases outside gene matches: 5. The V gene's germline CDR1 is MNHNY and CDR2 SVGAGI (reference sequence). CDR3 length: 17 amino acids.

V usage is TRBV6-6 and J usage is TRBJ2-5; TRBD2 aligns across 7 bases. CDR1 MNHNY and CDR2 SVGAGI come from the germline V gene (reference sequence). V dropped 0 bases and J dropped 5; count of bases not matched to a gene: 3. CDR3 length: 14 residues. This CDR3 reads CASSYSSGAETQYF. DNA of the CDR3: TGTGCCAGCAGTTACTCGAGCGGGGCGGAGACCCAGTACTTC.